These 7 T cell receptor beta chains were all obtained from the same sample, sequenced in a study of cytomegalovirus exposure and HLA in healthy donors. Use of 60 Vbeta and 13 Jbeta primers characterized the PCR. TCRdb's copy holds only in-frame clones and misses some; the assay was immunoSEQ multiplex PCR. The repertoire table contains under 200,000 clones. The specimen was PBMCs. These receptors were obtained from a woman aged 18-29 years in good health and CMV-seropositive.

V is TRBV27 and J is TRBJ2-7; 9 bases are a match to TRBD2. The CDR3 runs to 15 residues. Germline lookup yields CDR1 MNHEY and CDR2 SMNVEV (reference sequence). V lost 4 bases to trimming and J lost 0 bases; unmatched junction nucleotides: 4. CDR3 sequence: CASSSLSGSSYEQYF. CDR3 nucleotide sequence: TGTGCCAGCAGTTCCCTTAGCGGGAGCTCCTACGAGCAGTACTTC.

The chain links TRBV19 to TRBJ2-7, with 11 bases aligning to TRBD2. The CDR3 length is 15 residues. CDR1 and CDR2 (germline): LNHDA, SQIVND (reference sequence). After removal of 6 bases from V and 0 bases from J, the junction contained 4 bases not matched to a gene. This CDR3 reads CASSPSGRSSYEQYF. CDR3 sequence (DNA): TGTGCCAGTAGCCCTAGCGGGAGGAGCTCCTACGAGCAGTACTTC.

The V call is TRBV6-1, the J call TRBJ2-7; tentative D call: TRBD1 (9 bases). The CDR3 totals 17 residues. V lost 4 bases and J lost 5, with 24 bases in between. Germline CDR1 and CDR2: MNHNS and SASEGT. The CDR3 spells CASSGRLGTGTRNEQYF. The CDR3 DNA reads TGTGCCAGCAGTGGACGCCTCGGGACAGGGACTAGGAACGAGCAGTACTTC.

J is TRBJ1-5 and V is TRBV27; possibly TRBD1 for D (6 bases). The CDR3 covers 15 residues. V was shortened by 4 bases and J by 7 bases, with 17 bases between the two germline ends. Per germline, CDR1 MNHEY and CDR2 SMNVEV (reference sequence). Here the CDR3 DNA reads TGTGCCAGCAGTTCGATGGGGGGGGGCGGACAGCCCCAGCATTTT. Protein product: CASSSMGGGGQPQHF.

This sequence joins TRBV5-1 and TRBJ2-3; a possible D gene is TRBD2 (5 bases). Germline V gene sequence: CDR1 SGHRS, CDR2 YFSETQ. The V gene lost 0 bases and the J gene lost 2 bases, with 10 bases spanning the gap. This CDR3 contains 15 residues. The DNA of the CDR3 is TGCGCCAGCAGCTTGGATTGGACTTACACAGATACGCAGTATTTT. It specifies CASSLDWTYTDTQYF.

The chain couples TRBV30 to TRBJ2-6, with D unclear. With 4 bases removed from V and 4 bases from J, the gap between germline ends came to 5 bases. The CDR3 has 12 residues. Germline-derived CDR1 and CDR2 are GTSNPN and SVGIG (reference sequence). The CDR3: CAWKSGANVLTF. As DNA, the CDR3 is TGTGCCTGGAAATCGGGGGCCAACGTCCTGACTTTC.

CDR3 DNA: TGTGCCAGCAGTCTACAGGGGGGGTGGACTGAAGCTTTCTTT. This translates into CASSLQGGWTEAFF. The chain combines TRBV6-5 with TRBJ1-1, with 8 bases matching TRBD1. CDR1 is MNHEY, CDR2 SVGAGI, per germline. The CDR3 covers 14 residues. J gave up 5 bases and V 5 bases, and 7 bases lay outside the gene matches.